This TCR beta chain was found in a study of T cell repertoires in cytomegalovirus infection. At the level of the study: Selected CMV epitopes included recently identified HLA-C-restricted ones as well as well-studied HLA-B-restricted ones. CMV infection together with matching HLA type was indicated by public TCR beta signatures. Points from the study as a whole: Public TCR beta family frequency separated CMV-and-HLA carriers, including in an independent cohort. HLA-C-restricted CMV clonotypes gave the most frequent clonotype in two of eight donors.

Concerning this clonotype itself: Its antigen is still unknown.

TCRdb called the reads again in MiXCR, with one record for every CDR3 protein. The table lists some 940,000 distinct CDR3 sequences, roughly 30% of them singletons. V was cut by 3 bases and J by 2 bases, with 17 bases left in between. Germline CDR1 and CDR2: LNHDA and SQIVND (reference sequence). This CDR3 comprises 17 residues. The sample was cultured CD8+ T cells from PBMCs, taken from culture after CMV antigen stimulation. The rearrangement links TRBV19 to TRBJ1-5, with D hard to call. This TCR derives from a human donor in good health (CMV status not recorded). Some clones in this sample may be carry-over from other donors' samples. CDR3 nucleotides: TGTGCCAGTAGTATGGGTGGGTTGGGGTTTGGCAATCAGCCCCAGCATTTT. Translated, it gives CASSMGGLGFGNQPQHF.